Listed here are 26 T cell receptor beta chains from one sample, sequenced in a study of blood T cell repertoires in COVID-19. The table came from immunoSEQ multiplex PCR; TCRdb's copy has only in-frame clones and leaves some out. Seen here are about 250,000 clones, roughly nine tenths observed once, and the top ten hold under 4%. The sample consisted of peripheral blood. These receptor sequences come from a man between 18 and 29 years old with active or convalescent COVID-19.

This clone was seen a single time. In nucleotides, the CDR3 is TGTGCCAGCAGCCCCGACAGGGGCCCTTCACCCCTCCACTTT. It specifies CASSPDRGPSPLHF. The chain combines TRBV7-2 with TRBJ1-6; 8 bases line up with TRBD1. V shed 5 bases and J 9 bases; nucleotides not matched to a gene: 6. The CDR3 length is 14 residues. Germline V gene lookup returns CDR1 SGHTA and CDR2 FQGNSA.

V usage is TRBV24-1 and J usage is TRBJ1-4; possibly TRBD1 for D (5 bases). Germline V lookup: CDR1 KGHDR, CDR2 SFDVKD. Trimming took 6 bases from V and 0 from J, leaving 10 bases between them. CDR3 length equals 15 residues. DNA of the CDR3: TGTGCCACCAGTCAGGGTGTCGCAACTAATGAAAAACTGTTTTTT. This translates into CATSQGVATNEKLFF.

The CDR3 spells CASSFGDYNEQFF. The CDR3 nucleotides read TGTGCCAGCAGTTTCGGGGATTACAATGAGCAGTTCTTC. The chain combines TRBV12-3 or TRBV12-4 with TRBJ2-1; possible D gene TRBD2, 5 bases. Trimming stripped 3 bases from V and 4 bases from J, with 7 bases between. This CDR3 region has 13 residues.

CDR3 bases: TGTGCCAGCAGCTTAGCCGGGGATCGCCAGCCCCAGCATTTT. It codes for CASSLAGDRQPQHF. The chain carries TRBV7-8 and TRBJ1-5; D unclear. There are 14 residues in the CDR3. Trimming took 0 bases from V and 7 from J, leaving 10 bases between them. Per the germline V gene, CDR1 is SGHVS and CDR2 is FQNEAQ.

The V and J genes are TRBV5-6 and TRBJ1-3; 7 positions match TRBD1. CDR1 is SGHDT and CDR2 is YYEEEE in the germline V gene. The CDR3 covers 16 residues. V dropped 1 base and J dropped 0; count of bases not matched to a gene: 4. DNA of the CDR3: TGTGCCAGCAGCTTGAAAGACAGGGCCTCTGGAAACACCATATATTTT. Translating it yields CASSLKDRASGNTIYF.

CDR3 in amino acids: CASSPNQGAGRGNYGYTF. Written as DNA, the CDR3 is TGTGCCAGCAGCCCAAACCAGGGGGCAGGGCGAGGAAACTATGGCTACACCTTC. V usage is TRBV3-1 (or the pseudogene TRBV3-2) and J usage is TRBJ1-2, with TRBD1 matching 8 bases. Germline CDR1 and CDR2: LGHDT and YNNKEL (reference sequence). This CDR3 comprises 18 residues. The V gene end was trimmed by 4 bases and the J gene end by 2 bases; junction bases not matched to a gene: 15.

The CDR3, as DNA: TGTGCCAGCAGTCGGGTTGGCTATGGCTACACCTTC. Translation gives CASSRVGYGYTF. The chain is built from TRBV7-8 and TRBJ1-2; D call uncertain. The V end lost 6 bases, the J end lost 4 bases, and 9 bases lay between the germline ends. Looked up from germline, CDR1 is SGHVS and CDR2 is FQNEAQ. CDR3 size: 12 residues.

The chain combines TRBV11-2 with TRBJ2-7; 7 bases are shared with TRBD2. From germline, CDR1 is SGHAT and CDR2 FQNNGV. The CDR3 is made up of 14 amino acids. V shed 0 bases, J shed 12 bases, and the junction held 11 bases outside the gene matches. The CDR3 DNA follows: TGTGCCAGCAGCTTAGAGGGAGGGACCAATTCTCGGTACTTC. This translates into CASSLEGGTNSRYF.

The chain carries TRBV2 and TRBJ2-7; TRBD1 might be the D (6 bases). Trimming left V 3 bases short and J 3 bases short, with 15 bases between. CDR1 is SNHLY and CDR2 is FYNNEI in the germline V gene. The CDR3 consists of 15 residues. CDR3 nucleotides: TGTGCCAGCAGTGAGGTAGGGGGACAAGGCTACGAGCAGTACTTC. Its protein product is CASSEVGGQGYEQYF. The full variable domain, rest sourced from reference TRBV2 and TRBJ2-7, is EPEVTQTPSHQVTQMGQEVILRCVPISNHLYFYWYRQILGQKVEFLVSFYNNEISEKSEIFDDQFSVERPDGSNFTLKIRSTKLEDSAMYFCASSEVGGQGYEQYFGPGTRLTVT.

The V gene is TRBV19, the J gene TRBJ2-4, with a tentative D call TRBD2 (5 bases). Germline assignment: CDR1 LNHDA and CDR2 SQIVND (reference sequence). The CDR3 extends over 15 amino acids. Trimming pared 9 bases from V and 1 base from J, leaving 16 bases between. The DNA of the CDR3 is TGTGCCAGCGGTCTGAGGGATGGGGCCAAAAACATTCAGTACTTC. Amino acids: CASGLRDGAKNIQYF.

This clone was observed once. The DNA for the CDR3 is TGTGCCAGCACATCCGGGACAGAAGAGACCCAGTACTTC. Translation: CASTSGTEETQYF. The chain uses TRBV13 and TRBJ2-5; 7 bases fit TRBD1. The CDR3 covers 13 residues. J was trimmed by 3 bases and V by 7 bases; bases with no gene match: 5. Germline V lookup: CDR1 PRHDT, CDR2 FYEKMQ (reference sequence).

This chain connects TRBV28 to TRBJ1-5, with D perhaps TRBD1 (6 bases). The germline V and J ends were trimmed by 7 bases and 0 bases, with 16 bases remaining between them. CDR1 MDHEN and CDR2 SYDVKM come from the germline V gene. CDR3 size: 16 residues. CDR3 DNA: TGTGCCAGCATCCCGGGGACATTCTATAGCAATCAGCCCCAGCATTTT. This translates into CASIPGTFYSNQPQHF.

J is TRBJ2-1 and V is TRBV19, with 9 bases lining up with TRBD1. CDR3 length: 20 amino acids. The ends lost 1 base at V and 1 base at J; junction bases unmatched: 14. Germline loops: CDR1 LNHDA, CDR2 SQIVND (reference sequence). The CDR3 is CASSIVVGQGIEVSYNEQFF. The CDR3 coding sequence is TGTGCCAGTAGTATAGTAGTGGGACAGGGTATAGAAGTATCCTACAATGAGCAGTTCTTC.

The CDR3 spells CASINRQGGNYEQYF. For the CDR3, the DNA is TGTGCCAGCATAAACCGTCAGGGGGGAAACTACGAGCAGTACTTC. V is TRBV6-6 and J is TRBJ2-7; D perhaps matches TRBD1 (7 bases). V was shortened by 7 bases and J by 3 bases, with 19 bases between the two germline ends. This CDR3 is 15 amino acids long. Germline V gives CDR1 MNHNY, CDR2 SVGAGI (reference sequence).

The rearrangement joins TRBV5-1 to TRBJ2-3; D may be TRBD1 (8 bases). Germline CDR1 SGHRS, CDR2 YFSETQ. Trimming pared 4 bases from V and 5 bases from J, leaving 17 bases between. The CDR3 runs to 15 residues. As DNA, the CDR3 is TGCGCCAGCAGCCCAGGGACAGGCGGGGGAGATACGCAGTATTTT. Translated, it gives CASSPGTGGGDTQYF.

The chain combines TRBV7-2 with TRBJ1-5; a possible D gene is TRBD1 (6 bases). The germline CDR1 and CDR2 sequences are SGHTA and FQGNSA. CDR3 length: 12 residues. V gave up 1 base and J gave up 9 bases, with 7 bases separating them. The CDR3 bases are TGTGCCAGCAGCTTAGAAGGGGGGCCCCAGCATTTT. Residues: CASSLEGGPQHF.

The rearrangement joins TRBV11-2 to TRBJ1-2; 7 bases are a match to TRBD1. Germline CDR1 is SGHAT and CDR2 is FQNNGV. The J segment lost 6 bases and the V segment lost 3 bases, leaving 4 bases of the junction unmatched. This CDR3 is 13 amino acids long. This CDR3 reads CASSFDREDGYTF. The CDR3 DNA is TGTGCCAGCAGCTTCGACAGGGAAGATGGCTACACCTTC.

The rearrangement uses TRBV5-5 and TRBJ1-4; D is possibly TRBD1 (5 bases). This CDR3 is 16 amino acids long. V was pared by 4 bases and J by 0 bases, with 13 bases between. Per the germline V gene, CDR1 is SGHKS and CDR2 is YYEKEE (reference sequence). The CDR3 bases are TGTGCCAGCAGCAGGGGTTTGGGCGCAACTAATGAAAAACTGTTTTTT. Its protein is CASSRGLGATNEKLFF.

The chain has TRBV7-2 and TRBJ1-1; unclear D gene. This CDR3 is 13 amino acids long. Germline CDR1 reads SGHTA; CDR2 reads FQGNSA. Trimming took 6 bases from V and 5 from J, leaving 13 bases between them. The CDR3 DNA reads as TGTGCCAGCAGTCGGGGTCAAGGGACTGAAGCTTTCTTT. It encodes CASSRGQGTEAFF. Complete variable domain (other parts from reference TRBV7-2 and TRBJ1-1): GAGVSQSPSNKVTEKGKDVELRCDPISGHTALYWYRQSLGQGLEFLIYFQGNSAPDKSGLPSDRFSAERTGGSVSTLTIQRTQQEDSAVYLCASSRGQGTEAFFGQGTRLTVV.

This chain joins TRBV7-2 and TRBJ1-1; unclear D gene. The CDR3 consists of 13 residues. Between the trimmed V and J ends, which lost 5 bases and 5 bases, there was a span of 12 bases. Germline CDR1 reads SGHTA; CDR2 reads FQGNSA. The CDR3 protein is CASSLRVGTEAFF. CDR3 DNA sequence: TGTGCCAGCAGCCTGAGGGTCGGGACTGAAGCTTTCTTT.

This rearrangement joins TRBV20-1 to TRBJ2-3; 10 bases map to TRBD1. Germline CDR1 reads DFQATT; CDR2 reads SNEGSKA (reference sequence). The J segment lost 4 bases and the V segment lost 3 bases, leaving 7 bases of the junction unmatched. The CDR3 loop spans 15 amino acids. CDR3 bases: TGCAGTGCTAGTCACCGGGACAGGGGCGCAGATACGCAGTATTTT. Translation: CSASHRDRGADTQYF.

The CDR3 is CASSIGRAFRYTF. In DNA, the CDR3 is TGTGCCAGTAGTATAGGCAGGGCCTTCCGCTACACCTTC. The chain joins TRBV19 to TRBJ1-2; the D gene is possibly TRBD1 (5 bases). The CDR3 extends over 13 amino acids. V was clipped by 1 base and J by 9 bases, with 12 bases between them. The V gene's germline CDR1 is LNHDA and CDR2 SQIVND (reference sequence).

The V call is TRBV7-2, the J call TRBJ2-3; 12 nucleotides line up with TRBD1. V lost 2 bases, J lost 6 bases, and 6 bases stayed unmatched. This CDR3 spans 16 amino acids. The germline V gene encodes CDR1 SGHTA and CDR2 FQGNSA. The CDR3 protein is CASSLLGTGGWDTQYF. In DNA, the CDR3 is TGTGCCAGCAGCTTATTGGGGACAGGGGGCTGGGATACGCAGTATTTT.

CDR3 nucleotide sequence: TGTGCCAGCAGCTTTGCGGGGGACAGGGCTTACGAGCAGTACTTC. It codes for CASSFAGDRAYEQYF. The genes are TRBV5-6 and TRBJ2-7, with 9 bases fitting TRBD1. V was clipped by 2 bases and J by 4 bases; unmatched bases: 7. Per germline, CDR1 SGHDT and CDR2 YYEEEE. This CDR3 spans 15 amino acids.

This chain connects TRBV9 to TRBJ2-1; the match to TRBD2 covers 13 bases. V shed 4 bases, J shed 2 bases, and the junction held 6 bases outside the gene matches. Germline assignment: CDR1 SGDLS and CDR2 YYNGEE. CDR3 length: 17 amino acids. In nucleotides, the CDR3 is TGTGCCAGCAGCACGATGACTAGCGGGAGGACCTACAATGAGCAGTTCTTC. Its protein is CASSTMTSGRTYNEQFF.

The chain recombines TRBV28 with TRBJ1-5; tentative D call: TRBD1 (5 bases). V was cut by 5 bases and J by 2 bases, with 13 bases left in between. The CDR3 sequence is 15 residues long. CDR1 is MDHEN and CDR2 is SYDVKM in the germline V gene. Here the CDR3 DNA reads TGTGCCAGCAGTGGGCCGGGGGGTGGCAATCAGCCCCAGCATTTT. Translating gives CASSGPGGGNQPQHF.